This passage covers 23 T cell receptor beta chains from one sample sequenced in a study of cytomegalovirus exposure and HLA in healthy donors. PCR used 60 Vbeta primers and 13 Jbeta primers. Sequenced by immunoSEQ multiplex PCR; TCRdb stores in-frame clones only, minus some. This sample yields some 130,000 clones, of which around 77% are seen a single time; more than 0.95% belongs to the top ten. The sample taken for sequencing was PBMCs. The receptors stem from a man in his forties or fifties in good health and CMV-seronegative.

This rearrangement joins TRBV28 to TRBJ2-7, with a tentative D call TRBD1 (5 bases). Germline CDR1 and CDR2: MDHEN and SYDVKM. V was cut by 2 bases and J by 0 bases, with 8 bases left in between. This CDR3 has 14 residues. The CDR3 region has the DNA TGTGCCAGCAGTTTAACAGGTCTCTCCTACGAGCAGTACTTC. Its protein is CASSLTGLSYEQYF.

The rearrangement uses TRBV6-5 and TRBJ1-1, with D maybe TRBD1 (5 bases). V lost 4 bases to trimming and J lost 1 base, with 7 bases between them. Germline CDR1 MNHEY, CDR2 SVGAGI. The CDR3 sequence is 13 residues long. The CDR3 DNA sequence: TGTGCCAGCAGTTCGGGGGGGAACACTGAAGCTTTCTTT. Its translation is CASSSGGNTEAFF.

The chain combines TRBV27 with TRBJ1-3, with 7 bases identical to TRBD1. CDR1 is MNHEY and CDR2 is SMNVEV in the germline V gene (reference sequence). The CDR3 runs to 14 residues. V dropped 5 bases and J dropped 8; count of bases not matched to a gene: 9. The chain's CDR3 is CASSARDSLDTIYF. The CDR3 DNA reads TGTGCCAGCAGTGCCCGGGACAGCTTAGACACCATATATTTT.

Only a few counts were recorded for this clone. Other nucleotide sequences in the sample specify the same CDR3. The chain links TRBV6-5 to TRBJ2-7, with D hard to call. Deletions cut 0 bases from V and 2 bases from J, with 5 bases between. This CDR3 contains 13 residues. Germline lookup yields CDR1 MNHEY and CDR2 SVGAGI. Here the CDR3 DNA reads TGTGCCAGCAGTTACTCTCGGGCCTACGAGCAGTACTTC. Protein sequence: CASSYSRAYEQYF.

This clone was counted only a few times. V usage is TRBV10-3 and J usage is TRBJ1-3; perhaps TRBD1 as D (6 bases). V lost 6 bases and J lost 6, with 15 bases in between. The CDR3 contains 14 residues. The germline V gene encodes CDR1 ENHRY and CDR2 SYGVKD. The CDR3 loop is CAIRDRDKINTIYF. The CDR3 coding sequence is TGTGCCATCAGGGACCGGGACAAGATAAACACCATATATTTT.

V and J are TRBV10-2 and TRBJ2-7, with TRBD1 matching over 10 bases. The CDR3 contains 14 residues. With 3 bases clipped from V and 6 bases from J, the junction kept 5 bases outside the gene matches. Germline V CDR1 and CDR2: WSHSY, SAAADI. The CDR3 nucleotides are TGCGCCAGCAGTGAAGCGACAGGGGGCGTCGAGCAGTACTTC. This gives the protein CASSEATGGVEQYF.

The genes are TRBV28 and TRBJ1-2, with D possibly TRBD1 on 6 matching bases. The CDR3 runs to 17 residues. Trimming took off 1 base at V and 4 bases at J, with 19 bases between the two ends. Per the germline V gene, CDR1 is MDHEN and CDR2 is SYDVKM. CDR3 in amino acids: CASSLYPRQAGGYGYTF. DNA of the CDR3: TGTGCCAGCAGTTTATACCCTCGACAGGCTGGGGGCTATGGCTACACCTTC.

The genes are TRBV6-5 and TRBJ2-1; TRBD2 matches at 8 bases. J lost 4 bases, V lost 9 bases, and 8 bases had no gene match. The CDR3 runs 14 residues. The germline gives CDR1 MNHEY, CDR2 SVGAGI. CDR3 residues: CASTSGLNYNEQFF. CDR3 nucleotides: TGTGCCAGTACTAGCGGACTTAATTACAATGAGCAGTTCTTC.

In this sample, this clone turned up a few times. The chain couples TRBV9 to TRBJ1-5; 9 bases map to TRBD1. The CDR3 consists of 15 residues. Germline V lookup: CDR1 SGDLS, CDR2 YYNGEE. With 2 bases clipped from V and 5 bases from J, the junction kept 5 bases outside the gene matches. CDR3 region: CASSVGQGRYQPQHF. DNA of the CDR3: TGTGCCAGCAGCGTTGGACAGGGGCGATATCAGCCCCAGCATTTT.

The rearrangement uses TRBV21-1 and TRBJ2-1; no check of the table's D call, TRBD2, against the DNA was made. TRBV21-1 is given as a pseudogene. The CDR3 loop spans 14 amino acids. The chain's CDR3 is CASSKEEGGRRQFF. In DNA, the CDR3 is TGTGCCAGCAGCAAAGAGGAGGGCGGGAGACGCCAGTTCTTC.

The chain carries TRBV18 and TRBJ2-7, with TRBD1 matching 7 bases. V trimming: 5 bases; J trimming: 4 bases; junction bases outside the gene matches: 8. From germline, CDR1 is KGHSH and CDR2 LQKENI. This CDR3 comprises 14 residues. As DNA, the CDR3 is TGTGCCAGCTCAATTCGACAGGGCCCTTACGAGCAGTACTTC. Translating gives CASSIRQGPYEQYF.

As DNA, the CDR3 is TGTGCCAGTAGTCCGGGCCCTGGAGGGGAGACCCAGTACTTC. It translates to CASSPGPGGETQYF. V and J are TRBV19 and TRBJ2-5, with D possibly matching TRBD2 (6 bases). This CDR3 comprises 14 residues. Trimming shortened V by 5 bases and J by 5 bases, and 15 bases separated the two germline ends. CDR1 is LNHDA, CDR2 SQIVND, per germline (reference sequence).

This clone came up once. J is TRBJ1-1 and V is TRBV7-2; the match to TRBD1 covers 7 bases. The CDR3 is made up of 15 amino acids. Germline values: CDR1 SGHTA, CDR2 FQGNSA. Trimming removed 4 bases from V and 0 bases from J; junction bases left unmatched: 5. The CDR3 reads CASSYLQGMNTEAFF. The CDR3 region has the DNA TGTGCCAGCAGCTACCTACAGGGGATGAACACTGAAGCTTTCTTT. Full variable domain (rest looked up from reference TRBV7-2 and TRBJ1-1): GAGVSQSPSNKVTEKGKDVELRCDPISGHTALYWYRQSLGQGLEFLIYFQGNSAPDKSGLPSDRFSAERTGGSVSTLTIQRTQQEDSAVYLCASSYLQGMNTEAFFGQGTRLTVV.

The V and J genes are TRBV6-5 and TRBJ1-4; D is undetermined. The CDR3 runs 15 residues. From germline, CDR1 is MNHEY and CDR2 SVGAGI. Trimming removed 2 bases from V and 7 bases from J, with 14 bases in between. The CDR3 protein is CASSYSKGRGEKLFF. The CDR3 bases are TGTGCCAGCAGTTACAGCAAGGGCCGGGGTGAAAAACTGTTTTTT.

This clone was observed a handful of times. This chain joins TRBV7-9 and TRBJ1-5; D is undetermined. CDR1 is SEHNR, CDR2 FQNEAQ, per germline (reference sequence). The CDR3 contains 13 residues. With 1 base removed from V and 6 bases from J, the gap between germline ends came to 7 bases. CDR3 sequence reads: CASSLDEGQPQHF. DNA of the CDR3: TGTGCCAGCAGCTTAGATGAGGGTCAGCCCCAGCATTTT.

The V gene is TRBV28, the J gene TRBJ1-2; D is ambiguous. Trimming shortened V by 2 bases and J by 7 bases, and 8 bases separated the two germline ends. CDR1 and CDR2 from the germline V gene are MDHEN and SYDVKM. This CDR3 has 12 residues. CDR3 residues: CASSLQAGGYTF. CDR3 in DNA: TGTGCCAGCAGTTTACAGGCGGGTGGCTACACCTTC.

This chain links TRBV5-6 with TRBJ1-3; 8 bases are a match to TRBD1. This CDR3 spans 15 amino acids. Germline values: CDR1 SGHDT, CDR2 YYEEEE. V dropped 1 base and J dropped 10; count of bases not matched to a gene: 10. The CDR3 DNA reads as TGTGCCAGCAGCTTGCTCGGACAGGGAGTAAATACCATATATTTT. Protein sequence: CASSLLGQGVNTIYF. Looking up the rest from reference TRBV5-6 and TRBJ1-3 gives the full variable domain: DAGVTQSPTHLIKTRGQQVTLRCSPKSGHDTVSWYQQALGQGPQFIFQYYEEEERQRGNFPDRFSGHQFPNYSSELNVNALLLGDSALYLCASSLLGQGVNTIYFGEGSWLTVV.

The rearrangement uses TRBV20-1 and TRBJ2-1; 7 nucleotides align to TRBD2. Germline CDR1 and CDR2: DFQATT and SNEGSKA (reference sequence). This CDR3 has 11 amino acids. The CDR3 DNA sequence: TGCAGGGGGGGGGTAGCCAATGAGCAGTTCTTC. It is translated as CRGGVANEQFF.

This clone was counted ten times or more. This chain links TRBV4-2 with TRBJ1-2; TRBD1 might be the D (5 bases). The CDR3 has 15 residues. V dropped 2 bases and J dropped 1 base, with 11 bases sitting between them. The germline CDR1 and CDR2 sequences are LGHNA and YNFKEQ. CDR3 nucleotide sequence: TGTGCCAGCAGCCAAACCGGGACTGATAACTATGGCTACACCTTC. Amino acids: CASSQTGTDNYGYTF.

The rearrangement uses TRBV6-6 and TRBJ2-1, with TRBD2 matching 7 bases. The V gene end was trimmed by 6 bases and the J gene end by 5 bases; junction bases not matched to a gene: 10. The length of the CDR3 is 15 residues. Germline lookup yields CDR1 MNHNY and CDR2 SVGAGI (reference sequence). The CDR3 loop is CASRAVQRGHNEQFF. For the CDR3, the DNA is TGTGCCAGCAGGGCAGTACAGCGGGGCCACAATGAGCAGTTCTTC.

This clone occurred a few times. The chain links TRBV11-2 to TRBJ2-3; possibly TRBD1 for D (8 bases). There are 15 residues in the CDR3. Germline CDR1 reads SGHAT; CDR2 reads FQNNGV. The V and J ends lost 4 bases and 2 bases respectively, with 13 bases between them. The chain's CDR3 is CASSYTGGDTDTQYF. In DNA form, the CDR3 reads TGTGCCAGCAGCTATACAGGGGGGGACACAGATACGCAGTATTTT.

The sample holds a few counts of this clone. This chain connects TRBV9 to TRBJ2-3; D is ambiguous. CDR3 length equals 13 residues. The V end was cut by 2 bases, the J end by 0 bases, with 4 bases between. The germline V gene encodes CDR1 SGDLS and CDR2 YYNGEE. CDR3 coding DNA: TGTGCCAGCAGCGTCTTAAGCACAGATACGCAGTATTTT. Translated: CASSVLSTDTQYF. Based on the CDR3 plus reference TRBV9 and TRBJ2-3, the full variable domain is DSGVTQTPKHLITATGQRVTLRCSPRSGDLSVYWYQQSLDQGLQFLIQYYNGEERAKGNILERFSAQQFPDLHSELNLSSLELGDSALYFCASSVLSTDTQYFGPGTRLTVL.

The chain couples TRBV4-3 to TRBJ2-2, with a possible D match to TRBD2 (5 bases). CDR1 is LGHNA and CDR2 is YSLEER in the germline V gene. CDR3 size: 16 residues. Trimming stripped 0 bases from V and 1 base from J, with 9 bases between. The CDR3 is CASSQDLGLNTGELFF. The CDR3 nucleotides are TGCGCCAGCAGCCAAGATTTAGGACTGAACACCGGGGAGCTGTTTTTT.